Listed here are 6 T cell receptor beta chains from one sample, sequenced in a study of monozygotic twins with inflammatory bowel disease. TCRdb re-called the 5' RACE reads and catalogs CDR3 proteins one per entry, DNA excluded. This table lists fewer than 450,000 distinct CDR3 sequences. Sequencing was performed on blood. The receptors come from a human donor with ulcerative colitis or Crohn's disease, or a healthy co-twin of an affected twin (not recorded which).

V usage is TRBV28 and J usage is TRBJ2-7; TCRdb gives TRBD1 as the D gene, but with no DNA this cannot be confirmed. Germline-derived CDR1 and CDR2 are MDHEN and SYDVKM. The CDR3 length is 12 residues. The CDR3 region is CASRDPGYEQYF.

CDR3 protein: CASSVRPEHHTEAFF. The chain employs TRBV9 and TRBJ1-1. The CDR3 totals 15 residues. Germline V gives CDR1 SGDLS, CDR2 YYNGEE.

V usage is TRBV5-1 and J usage is TRBJ1-2; the D call from TCRdb, TRBD1, cannot be confirmed without DNA. Germline V gene data show CDR1 as SGHRS and CDR2 as YFSETQ. This CDR3 has 14 residues. The CDR3 sequence is CASSLGQGMYGYTF.

This chain links TRBV20-1 with TRBJ2-7; TCRdb calls TRBD1, which cannot be checked without DNA. From germline, CDR1 is DFQATT and CDR2 SNEGSKA (reference sequence). The CDR3 consists of 13 residues. CDR3 protein: CSASSGERYEQYF.

The rearrangement joins TRBV12-3 or TRBV12-4 to TRBJ1-1. This CDR3 is built from 13 residues. Here the CDR3 reads CASSLAMGTEAFF.

The chain employs TRBV12-3 or TRBV12-4 and TRBJ2-5; the D call from TCRdb, TRBD1, cannot be confirmed without DNA. This CDR3 comprises 14 residues. The CDR3 sequence: CASSKTRGEETQYF.